The source of this TCR beta chain is a study of blood T cell repertoires in COVID-19. Here immunoSEQ multiplex PCR was the method, and the copy in TCRdb shows in-frame clones only, minus some. In the table there are hundreds of thousands of clones, around 84% of which are singletons. The CDR3 consists of 15 residues. Unmatched junction bases numbered 5, after V lost 0 bases and J lost 3 bases. The germline V gene has CDR1 SGHRS and CDR2 YFSETQ. The rearrangement links TRBV5-1 to TRBJ2-7, with 8 nucleotides matching TRBD2. Input material: peripheral blood. The clonotype was recovered from a middle-aged man with acute or convalescent COVID-19. DNA for the CDR3: TGCGCCAGCAGCTTGGTGCCCGGGGGGGACTACGAGCAGTACTTC. Translated: CASSLVPGGDYEQYF.